The next 13 T cell receptor beta chains were all read from a single sample in a study of neurological immune-mediated disorders. Each CDR3 protein gets one entry after TCRdb re-called the 5' RACE reads with MiXCR. The sample lists 55,000 to 85,000 distinct CDR3 sequences; approximately 3.3% were seen once. Sample: PBMCs. These receptors all stem from a woman between 50 and 59 years old with multiple sclerosis.

This clonotype was counted many times. The chain employs TRBV20-1 and TRBJ2-1; TRBD2 aligns across 9 bases. The CDR3 totals 15 residues. Per the germline V gene, CDR1 is DFQATT and CDR2 is SNEGSKA (reference sequence). With V trimmed by 0 bases and J by 9 bases, 9 bases remained unmatched. CDR3 nucleotides: TGCAGTGCTAGAGATCCACTAGCGGGTAGGGTTGAGCAGTTCTTC. It specifies CSARDPLAGRVEQFF.

This clonotype occurred many times. The chain combines TRBV10-3 with TRBJ2-1; D remains ambiguous. The germline CDR1 and CDR2 sequences are ENHRY and SYGVKD. The V end lost 5 bases, the J end lost 1 base, and 9 bases lay between the germline ends. CDR3 length: 14 residues. The CDR3 is CAISPRASYNEQFF. DNA of the CDR3: TGTGCCATCAGTCCTCGGGCGTCCTACAATGAGCAGTTCTTC.

Many counts were recorded for this clonotype. V usage is TRBV7-9 and J usage is TRBJ2-3; a weak D match, TRBD2 (6 bases). The V gene lost 4 bases and the J gene lost 0 bases, with 8 bases spanning the gap. Germline loops: CDR1 SEHNR, CDR2 FQNEAQ (reference sequence). The CDR3 consists of 14 residues. CDR3 nucleotides: TGTGCCAGCAGCTCTAGCGCTAGCACAGATACGCAGTATTTT. This encodes CASSSSASTDTQYF. Variable domain in full (rest from reference TRBV7-9 and TRBJ2-3): DTGVSQNPRHKITKRGQNVTFRCDPISEHNRLYWYRQTLGQGPEFLTYFQNEAQLEKSRLLSDRFSAERPKGSFSTLEIQRTEQGDSAMYLCASSSSASTDTQYFGPGTRLTVL.

This clonotype was counted at least ten times. This chain joins TRBV27 and TRBJ2-1, with D hard to call. Germline-derived CDR1 and CDR2 are MNHEY and SMNVEV (reference sequence). V was cut by 6 bases and J by 0 bases, with 12 bases left in between. This CDR3 region has 15 residues. CDR3 nucleotides: TGTGCCAGCAGCCCCACGCGAAGCTCCTACAATGAGCAGTTCTTC. Translation gives CASSPTRSSYNEQFF.

At least ten counts were recorded for this clonotype. This chain joins TRBV16 and TRBJ1-2, with TRBD1 matching over 7 bases. There are 16 residues in the CDR3. The junction had 12 bases not matched to a gene; V was cut back by 4 bases and J by 4 bases. The V gene's germline CDR1 is KGHSY and CDR2 FQNENV. CDR3 region: CASSLRGAGQLYGYTF. Here the CDR3 DNA reads TGTGCCAGCAGCCTCCGAGGGGCGGGACAGCTCTATGGCTACACCTTC.

This clonotype has at least ten counts. J is TRBJ2-3 and V is TRBV4-1, with 8 bases identical to TRBD2. The germline V gene encodes CDR1 MGHRA and CDR2 YSYEKL. CDR3 length: 15 amino acids. With V trimmed by 4 bases and J by 1 base, 4 bases remained unmatched. The CDR3 bases are TGCGCCAGCAGCCGGAGCGGGAGAGGCACAGATACGCAGTATTTT. Residues: CASSRSGRGTDTQYF.

This clonotype showed up many times. The V and J genes are TRBV2 and TRBJ1-2, with D possibly TRBD1 on 5 matching bases. CDR3 length: 12 residues. Germline V gene lookup returns CDR1 SNHLY and CDR2 FYNNEI. The V end lost 4 bases, the J end lost 4 bases, and 7 bases lay between the germline ends. The CDR3 loop is CASSGQLYGYTF. The CDR3 DNA is TGTGCCAGCAGTGGACAGCTCTATGGCTACACCTTC. Variable domain in full (rest from reference TRBV2 and TRBJ1-2): EPEVTQTPSHQVTQMGQEVILRCVPISNHLYFYWYRQILGQKVEFLVSFYNNEISEKSEIFDDQFSVERPDGSNFTLKIRSTKLEDSAMYFCASSGQLYGYTFGSGTRLTVV.

This clonotype was seen many times. The V and J genes are TRBV7-2 and TRBJ1-2; 9 positions agree with TRBD1. CDR3 length: 13 residues. The V and J ends lost 4 bases and 4 bases, in that order; junction bases with no gene match: 1. Per germline, CDR1 SGHTA and CDR2 FQGNSA. This CDR3 is CASSSDRGYGYTF. CDR3 coding DNA: TGTGCCAGCAGCTCGGACAGGGGCTATGGCTACACCTTC. Full variable domain (missing parts from reference TRBV7-2 and TRBJ1-2): GAGVSQSPSNKVTEKGKDVELRCDPISGHTALYWYRQSLGQGLEFLIYFQGNSAPDKSGLPSDRFSAERTGGSVSTLTIQRTQQEDSAVYLCASSSDRGYGYTFGSGTRLTVV.

On this clonotype itself: It may be a read error: a sequence one base away is much more abundant. The chain combines TRBV20-1 with TRBJ1-4; the D gene is possibly TRBD1 (5 bases). V was trimmed by 7 bases and J by 10 bases, leaving 16 bases between them. Germline CDR1 is DFQATT and CDR2 is SNEGSKA (reference sequence). The CDR3 covers 12 residues. The CDR3 loop reads CSERDGGRKLFF. The DNA for the CDR3 is TGCAGTGAAAGGGACGGCGGGCGAAAACTGTTTTTT.

In its sample, this clonotype was seen many times. The CDR3 sequence is CASSQGGSANTGELFF. The CDR3 DNA sequence: TGTGCCAGCAGCCAAGGCGGCAGCGCGAACACCGGGGAGCTGTTTTTT. The chain carries TRBV4-2 and TRBJ2-2; D not certain. The germline V gene encodes CDR1 LGHNA and CDR2 YNFKEQ. There are 16 residues in the CDR3. Trimming shortened V by 1 base and J by 0 bases, and 9 bases separated the two germline ends.

There are many counts of this clonotype. V gene TRBV20-1 combines with J gene TRBJ1-2; 11 nucleotides align to TRBD1. Germline assignment: CDR1 DFQATT and CDR2 SNEGSKA (reference sequence). V was pared by 6 bases and J by 8 bases, with 5 bases of the junction left unmatched. This CDR3 has 12 amino acids. The CDR3 nucleotides are TGCAGTGCGAGGACAGGGGGCATAGGCTACACCTTC. This translates into CSARTGGIGYTF.

In this sample, this clonotype turned up many times. This chain uses TRBV20-1 with TRBJ2-1, with D perhaps TRBD2 (6 bases). V lost 0 bases, J lost 6 bases, and 12 bases lay in between. This CDR3 has 14 amino acids. Germline CDR1 and CDR2: DFQATT and SNEGSKA (reference sequence). CDR3 nucleotide sequence: TGCAGTGCTAGAGATTTGCGGGGACTCAATGAGCAGTTCTTC. Amino acids: CSARDLRGLNEQFF.

As for this clonotype: This could be a read error, since a much larger clone is one nucleotide away. The chain joins TRBV19 to TRBJ1-1; D perhaps matches TRBD1 (5 bases). The CDR3 loop spans 13 amino acids. Germline CDR1 LNHDA, CDR2 SQIVND (reference sequence). Trimming removed 7 bases at V and 3 bases at J, with 12 bases between. In nucleotides, the CDR3 is TGTGCCAGTAAGTCAGGGCGGGACACTGAAGCTTTCTTT. Translated: CASKSGRDTEAFF. The complete variable domain, with remaining parts taken from reference TRBV19 and TRBJ1-1, reads DGGITQSPKYLFRKEGQNVTLSCEQNLNHDAMYWYRQDPGQGLRLIYYSQIVNDFQKGDIAEGYSVSREKKESFPLTVTSAQKNPTAFYLCASKSGRDTEAFFGQGTRLTVV.